The clone carrying this T cell receptor (beta chain) was recorded at least ten times. What it recognizes is unknown. Libraries of TCR beta came from iRepertoire HTBI primers plus Arm-PCR of CDR3 regions. Using its own MiXCR run on the multiplex PCR reads, TCRdb lists one record per CDR3 protein. The repertoire holds about 540,000 distinct CDR3 sequences, roughly 14% seen once, with roughly 9.7% in the top ten. This entry belongs to a study of regulatory T cells in long-lasting Graves disease. Study outcomes and limitations: Only a small sample size was used, which may have cut accuracy.

CDR3 size: 16 residues. Trimming at V came to 7 bases and at J to 1 base, leaving 8 bases not matched to a gene. Germline V gives CDR1 SQVTM, CDR2 ANQGSEA. Time point reported: newly diagnosed GD, antithyroid drugs for less than 3 months. PBMCs provided the RNA from which the TCR library was made. This same sample was also taken into another study, of T cells in Graves' hyperthyroidism and ophthalmopathy. As reported in that work: With the HTBI primer set, the TCR CDR3 went through a first round of RT-PCR.

The receptor was derived from a man aged 25 to 40 with Graves disease. V and J are TRBV29-1 and TRBJ2-2, with 11 nucleotides matching TRBD2. The sequences come from peripheral blood mononuclear cells (PBMCs), collected at new diagnosis, from a patient treated with antithyroid drugs. The CDR3 DNA follows: TGCAGCGCCGTTGCCGGGACTAGCGGGAACACCGGGGAGCTGTTTTTT. As protein: CSAVAGTSGNTGELFF.